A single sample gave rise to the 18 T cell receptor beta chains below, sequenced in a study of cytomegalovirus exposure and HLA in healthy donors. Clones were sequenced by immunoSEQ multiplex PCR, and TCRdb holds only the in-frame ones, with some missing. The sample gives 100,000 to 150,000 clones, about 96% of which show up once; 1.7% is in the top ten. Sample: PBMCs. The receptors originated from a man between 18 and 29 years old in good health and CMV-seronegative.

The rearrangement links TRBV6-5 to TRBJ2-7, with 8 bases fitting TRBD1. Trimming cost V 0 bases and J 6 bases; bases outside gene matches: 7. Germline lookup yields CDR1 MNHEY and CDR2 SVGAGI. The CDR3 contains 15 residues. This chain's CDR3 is CASSYSRLQGGEQYF. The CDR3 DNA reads TGTGCCAGCAGTTACTCGAGGTTACAGGGGGGCGAGCAGTACTTC.

The CDR3, as DNA: TGTGCCAGCAGCTTAGAAGCCGGGAGGAATCAGCCCCAGCATTTT. Protein product: CASSLEAGRNQPQHF. The chain is built from TRBV7-2 and TRBJ1-5; unclear D gene. Trimming left V 1 base short and J 4 bases short, with 11 bases between. This CDR3 has 15 amino acids. Per the germline V gene, CDR1 is SGHTA and CDR2 is FQGNSA.

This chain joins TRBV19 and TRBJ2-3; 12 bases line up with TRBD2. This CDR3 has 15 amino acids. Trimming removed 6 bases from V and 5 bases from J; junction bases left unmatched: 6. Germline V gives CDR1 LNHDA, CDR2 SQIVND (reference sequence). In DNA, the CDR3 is TGTGCCAGTAGACCACTAGCGGGAGGCGGAGATACGCAGTATTTT. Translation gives CASRPLAGGGDTQYF.

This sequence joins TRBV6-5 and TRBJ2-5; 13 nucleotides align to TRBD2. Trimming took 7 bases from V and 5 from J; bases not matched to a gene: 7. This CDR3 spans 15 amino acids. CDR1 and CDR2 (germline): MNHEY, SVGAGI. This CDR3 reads CASTKGTSGDETQYF. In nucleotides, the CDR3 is TGTGCCAGCACCAAAGGGACTAGCGGGGACGAGACCCAGTACTTC.

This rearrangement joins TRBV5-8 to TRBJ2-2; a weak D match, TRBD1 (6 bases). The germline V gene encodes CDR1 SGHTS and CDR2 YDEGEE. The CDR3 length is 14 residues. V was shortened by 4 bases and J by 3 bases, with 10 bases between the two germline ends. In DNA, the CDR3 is TGTGCCAGCAGCGGGGGCCCCGACACCGGGGAGCTGTTTTTT. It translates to CASSGGPDTGELFF.

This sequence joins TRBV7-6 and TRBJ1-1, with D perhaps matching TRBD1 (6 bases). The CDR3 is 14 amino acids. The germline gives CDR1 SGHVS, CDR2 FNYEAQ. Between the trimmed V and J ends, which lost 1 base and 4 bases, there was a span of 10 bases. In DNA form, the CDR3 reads TGTGCCAGCAGCTTAGGGGAGACAGGCACTGAAGCTTTCTTT. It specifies CASSLGETGTEAFF.

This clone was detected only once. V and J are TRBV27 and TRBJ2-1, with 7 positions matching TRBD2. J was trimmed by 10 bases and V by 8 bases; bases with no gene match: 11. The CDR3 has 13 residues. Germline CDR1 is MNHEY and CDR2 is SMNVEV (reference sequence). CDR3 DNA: TGTGCCAGCCGGAGGGCGGGAGAACAGGAGCAGTTCTTC. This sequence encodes CASRRAGEQEQFF.

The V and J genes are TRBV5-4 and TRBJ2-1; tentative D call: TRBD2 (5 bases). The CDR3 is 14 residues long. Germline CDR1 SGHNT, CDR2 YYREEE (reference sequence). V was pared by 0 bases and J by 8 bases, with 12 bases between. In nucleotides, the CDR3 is TGTGCCAGCAGCTTGGTCGGGATAGATGATGAGCAGTTCTTC. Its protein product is CASSLVGIDDEQFF.

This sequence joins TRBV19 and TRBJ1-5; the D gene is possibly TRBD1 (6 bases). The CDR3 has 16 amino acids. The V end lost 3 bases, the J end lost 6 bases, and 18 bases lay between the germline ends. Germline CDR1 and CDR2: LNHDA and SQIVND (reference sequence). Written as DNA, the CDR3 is TGTGCCAGTAGTATTAGAAACGAGGGGGTGAGTCAGCCCCAGCATTTT. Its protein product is CASSIRNEGVSQPQHF.

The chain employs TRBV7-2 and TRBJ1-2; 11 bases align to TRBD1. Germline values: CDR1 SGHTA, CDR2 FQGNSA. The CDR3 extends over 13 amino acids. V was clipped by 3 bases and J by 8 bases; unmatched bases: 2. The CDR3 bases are TGTGCCAGCAGCTTGGACAGGGGGCGCGGCTACACCTTC. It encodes CASSLDRGRGYTF. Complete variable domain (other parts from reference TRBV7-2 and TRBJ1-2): GAGVSQSPSNKVTEKGKDVELRCDPISGHTALYWYRQSLGQGLEFLIYFQGNSAPDKSGLPSDRFSAERTGGSVSTLTIQRTQQEDSAVYLCASSLDRGRGYTFGSGTRLTVV.

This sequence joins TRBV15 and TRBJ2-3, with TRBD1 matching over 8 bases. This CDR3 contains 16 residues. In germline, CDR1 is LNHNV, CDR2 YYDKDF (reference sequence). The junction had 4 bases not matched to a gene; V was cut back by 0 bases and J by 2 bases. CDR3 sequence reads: CATSRDGQGATDTQYF. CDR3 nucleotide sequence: TGTGCCACCAGCAGAGATGGGCAGGGGGCCACAGATACGCAGTATTTT.

In nucleotides, the CDR3 is TGTGCCAGCAGAGCGACTAGCGGGAGGCTATACTCCTACGAGCAGTACTTC. Translation: CASRATSGRLYSYEQYF. The rearrangement joins TRBV28 to TRBJ2-7; 13 bases are shared with TRBD2. Germline values: CDR1 MDHEN, CDR2 SYDVKM. With V trimmed by 6 bases and J by 0 bases, 8 bases remained unmatched. The CDR3 is 17 residues long. Looking up the rest from reference TRBV28 and TRBJ2-7 gives the full variable domain: DVKVTQSSRYLVKRTGEKVFLECVQDMDHENMFWYRQDPGLGLRLIYFSYDVKMKEKGDIPEGYSVSREKKERFSLILESASTNQTSMYLCASRATSGRLYSYEQYFGPGTRLTVT.

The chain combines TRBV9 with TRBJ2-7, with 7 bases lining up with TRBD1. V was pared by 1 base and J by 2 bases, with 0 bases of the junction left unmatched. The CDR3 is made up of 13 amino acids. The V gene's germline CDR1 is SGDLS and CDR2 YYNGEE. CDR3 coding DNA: TGTGCCAGCAGCGTAACAGGGGCCTACGAGCAGTACTTC. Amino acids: CASSVTGAYEQYF.

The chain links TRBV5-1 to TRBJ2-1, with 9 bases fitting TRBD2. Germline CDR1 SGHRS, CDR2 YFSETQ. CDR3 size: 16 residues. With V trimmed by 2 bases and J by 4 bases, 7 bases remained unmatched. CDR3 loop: CASSLIETSGYNEQFF. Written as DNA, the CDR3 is TGCGCCAGCAGCTTAATAGAGACTAGCGGATACAATGAGCAGTTCTTC.

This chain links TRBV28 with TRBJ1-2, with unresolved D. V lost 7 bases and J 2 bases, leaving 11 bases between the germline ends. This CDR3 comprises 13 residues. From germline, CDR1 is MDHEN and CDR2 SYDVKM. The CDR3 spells CASTLRKNYGYTF. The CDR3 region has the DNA TGTGCCAGCACCCTGAGGAAAAACTATGGCTACACCTTC.

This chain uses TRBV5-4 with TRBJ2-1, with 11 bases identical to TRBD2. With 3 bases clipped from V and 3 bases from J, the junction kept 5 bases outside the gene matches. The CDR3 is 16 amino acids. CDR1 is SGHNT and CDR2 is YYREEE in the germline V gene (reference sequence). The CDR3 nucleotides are TGTGCCAGCAGCTGGGGGGGACTAGCGGACTACAATGAGCAGTTCTTC. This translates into CASSWGGLADYNEQFF.

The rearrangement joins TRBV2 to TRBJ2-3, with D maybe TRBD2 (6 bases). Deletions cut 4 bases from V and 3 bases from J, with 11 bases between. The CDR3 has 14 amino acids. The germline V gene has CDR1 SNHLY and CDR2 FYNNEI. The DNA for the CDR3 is TGTGCCAGCAGTGCCAGCGGAGGGACAGATACGCAGTATTTT. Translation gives CASSASGGTDTQYF.

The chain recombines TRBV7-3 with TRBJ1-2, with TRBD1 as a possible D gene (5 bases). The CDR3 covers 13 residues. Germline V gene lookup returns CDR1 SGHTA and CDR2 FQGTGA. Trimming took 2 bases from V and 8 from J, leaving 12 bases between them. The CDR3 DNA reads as TGTGCCAGCAGCTTAGTCTGGGGGGACGGCTACACCTTC. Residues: CASSLVWGDGYTF.